The clone carrying this T cell receptor beta chain was observed many times. The read falls 3 residues short of the CDR3 end, and the missing part is taken from the germline J gene. The data were obtained in a study of T cell clonality in common variable immunodeficiency. J was trimmed by 0 bases and V by 4 bases; bases with no gene match: 9. The CDR3 runs 18 residues. Germline values: CDR1 SGHRS, CDR2 YFSETQ. Some clones are missing from TCRdb's copy, which holds only in-frame ones; the method was immunoSEQ multiplex PCR. Listed here are tens of thousands of clones without any singletons, the top ten holding 3.5% to 4%.

The chain is built from TRBV5-1 and TRBJ2-1; 11 bases fit TRBD2. The TCR sequence derives from a person aged 18 to 75 in good health. Sequences were obtained from peripheral blood mononuclear cells. Here the CDR3 reads CASSPGTSGQSSYNEQFF. The sequenced part of the CDR3 DNA is TGCGCCAGCAGCCCGGGGACTAGCGGCCAGAGCTCCTACAATGAG. Full variable domain (remainder filled in from reference TRBV5-1 and TRBJ2-1): KAGVTQTPRYLIKTRGQQVTLSCSPISGHRSVSWYQQTPGQGLQFLFEYFSETQRNKGNFPGRFSGRQFSNSRSEMNVSTLELGDSALYLCASSPGTSGQSSYNEQFFGPGTRLTVL.